This TCR beta chain stems from a study of CD8+ T cells in alopecia areata. cDNA serving as the sequencing template came from extracted, reverse transcribed RNA. Sequencing was performed with immunoSEQ multiplex PCR; in TCRdb, only in-frame clones are kept and a portion is missing. The sample includes around 210,000 clones, roughly three fifths of them seen just once. The study's findings and limits: Scalp sequencing also captures normal skin's resident alphabeta T cells.

As for this clone: Its antigen remains unknown.

The ends were cut back, 4 bases at V and 2 bases at J, with 15 bases in the middle. The CDR3 covers 15 residues. Germline loops: CDR1 SGHRS, CDR2 YFSETQ. PBMCs provided sorted CD4+ and CD8+ T cells. Sequencing was done on a sample of CD8+ T cells sorted from blood. The V call is TRBV5-1, the J call TRBJ1-2; D uncertain. This clonotype was obtained from a human donor in good health. CDR3 in DNA: TGCGCCAGCAGCATGGTGGGCAGCGGGAACTATGGCTACACCTTC. Amino acid sequence: CASSMVGSGNYGYTF.